These T cell receptor beta chains were read from a single sample in a study of tumor-infiltrating lymphocytes in primary liver carcinoma. TCRdb passed the multiplex PCR reads through MiXCR, listing each CDR3 protein once. The data contain fewer than 400,000 distinct CDR3 sequences, around three fifths of them singletons. Sequencing was carried out using peripheral blood. These receptors were collected from a woman in her twenties or thirties with primary liver carcinoma and hepatitis B virus infection. Each CDR3 is given with its conserved first and last residue. A D gene is named only where the DNA matches it firmly. Clone size is shown for a subset of rows, as once, few, many or a class of expanded clone.

TRBJ2-5 | many | - | TRBV11-2 | TGTGCCAGCAGTCAGGGGCTTAACCAAGAGACCCAGTACTTC | CASSQGLNQETQYF
TRBJ2-4 | many | - | TRBV29-1 | TGCAGCGTCCGTCAGGGGGCCAAAAACATTCAGTACTTC | CSVRQGAKNIQYF
TRBJ2-3 | - | TRBD1 | TRBV6-6 | TGTGCCAGCAGGCTGGACAGGTTTTTAGATATGCAGTATTTT | CASRLDRFLDMQYF
TRBJ2-5 | - | - | TRBV28 | TGTGCCAGCAGTCGTCCGGGGATGTCAGAGACCCAGTACTTC | CASSRPGMSETQYF
TRBJ2-7 | - | - | TRBV12-3/TRBV12-4 | TGTGCCAGCAACCTAGGGGTTGGGGAGCAGTACTTC | CASNLGVGEQYF
TRBJ2-1 | - | - | TRBV7-9 | TGTGCCAGCAGCTCGCCATGGACAGTTAGCTCCTACAATGAGCAGTTCTTC | CASSSPWTVSSYNEQFF
TRBJ2-3 | - | - | TRBV30 | TGTGCCTTCGATTGGAATTCAGATACGCAGTATTTT | CAFDWNSDTQYF
TRBJ2-4 | - | TRBD1 | TRBV11-1 | TGTGCCAGCAACTCAGGGGGTACGGGATCAGCCAAAAACATTCAGTACTTC | CASNSGGTGSAKNIQYF
TRBJ2-3 | - | - | TRBV11-2 | TGTACCAGCACCTTAGATCCGGGGGAGACTAGCACAGATACGCAGTATTTT | CTSTLDPGETSTDTQYF
TRBJ1-2 | - | - | TRBV4-2 | TGTGCCGGCGGCCAATTGGGGGAGGGTGGGGACTATGGCTACACCTTC | CAGGQLGEGGDYGYTF
TRBJ2-3 | many | TRBD1 | TRBV29-1 | TGCAGCGTTGAAGATAGGTCAGGGGGCTACACAGATACGCAGTATTTT | CSVEDRSGGYTDTQYF
TRBJ2-1 | few | TRBD2 | TRBV6-5 | TGTGCCAGCAGGTCCGGGACTAGCGACACGAAATCCTACAATGAGCAGTTCTTC | CASRSGTSDTKSYNEQFF
TRBJ2-7 | - | TRBD1 | TRBV7-9 | TGTGCCAGCAGCCCGCCGGACAGGGGGGGCTACGAGCAGTACTTC | CASSPPDRGGYEQYF
TRBJ2-3 | - | - | TRBV11-2 | TGTACCAGAAGCCCGAGGGAGACGTCGAGCAAAGATACGCAGTATTTT | CTRSPRETSSKDTQYF
TRBJ1-5 | - | - | TRBV6-2/TRBV6-3 | TGTGCCAGCGCGTTTGATGTCCATGCACCCTATATCAATCAGCCCCATCATTTT | CASAFDVHAPYINQPHHF
TRBJ2-2 | - | - | TRBV18 | TGTGCCAGCTCACTAGGGACAAAGAACACCAGGGAGCTGTTTTTT | CASSLGTKNTRELFF
TRBJ2-2 | - | - | TRBV11-3 | TGTGCCAGTAACTTACGGGGTGCATGGGCCGGGGAACTGTTTTTT | CASNLRGAWAGELFF